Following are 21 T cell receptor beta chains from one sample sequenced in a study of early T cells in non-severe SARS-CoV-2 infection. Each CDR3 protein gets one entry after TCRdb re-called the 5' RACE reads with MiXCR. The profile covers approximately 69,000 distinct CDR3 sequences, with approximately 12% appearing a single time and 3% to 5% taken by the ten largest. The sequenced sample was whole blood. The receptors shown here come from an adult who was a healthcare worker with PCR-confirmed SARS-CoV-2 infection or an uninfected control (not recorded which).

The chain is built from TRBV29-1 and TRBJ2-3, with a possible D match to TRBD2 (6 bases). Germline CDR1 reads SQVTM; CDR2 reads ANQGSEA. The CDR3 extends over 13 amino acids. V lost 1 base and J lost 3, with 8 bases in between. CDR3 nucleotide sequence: TGCAGCGTTGAAGGCGGGAAGACAGATACGCAGTATTTT. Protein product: CSVEGGKTDTQYF.

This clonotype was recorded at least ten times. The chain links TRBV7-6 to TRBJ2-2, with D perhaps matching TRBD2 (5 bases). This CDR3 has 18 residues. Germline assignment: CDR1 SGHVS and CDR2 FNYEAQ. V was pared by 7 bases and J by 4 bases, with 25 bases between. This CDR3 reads CASTLRSSGAAPTGELFF. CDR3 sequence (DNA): TGTGCCAGCACCCTTAGATCCAGCGGAGCAGCACCCACCGGGGAGCTGTTTTTT.

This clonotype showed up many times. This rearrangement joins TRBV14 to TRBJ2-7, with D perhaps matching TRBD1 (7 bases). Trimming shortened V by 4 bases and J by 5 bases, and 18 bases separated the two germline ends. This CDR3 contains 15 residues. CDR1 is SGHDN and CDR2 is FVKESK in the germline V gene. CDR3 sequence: CASSLFRQGEDEQYF. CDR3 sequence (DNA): TGTGCCAGCAGCCTCTTCCGGCAGGGGGAGGACGAGCAGTACTTC.

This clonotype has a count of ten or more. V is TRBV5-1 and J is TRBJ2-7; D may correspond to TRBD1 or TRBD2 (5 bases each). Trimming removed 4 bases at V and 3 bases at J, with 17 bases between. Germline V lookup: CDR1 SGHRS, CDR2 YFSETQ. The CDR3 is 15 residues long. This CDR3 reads CASSPGPPEVYEQYF. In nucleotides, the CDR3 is TGCGCCAGCAGCCCGGGACCTCCAGAGGTCTACGAGCAGTACTTC.

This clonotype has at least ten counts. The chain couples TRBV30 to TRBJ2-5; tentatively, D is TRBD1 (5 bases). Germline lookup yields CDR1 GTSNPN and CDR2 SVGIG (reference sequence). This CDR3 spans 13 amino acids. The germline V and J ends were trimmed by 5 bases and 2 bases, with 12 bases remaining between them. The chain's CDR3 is CAWGAGIQETQYF. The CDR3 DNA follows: TGTGCCTGGGGGGCAGGGATTCAAGAGACCCAGTACTTC.

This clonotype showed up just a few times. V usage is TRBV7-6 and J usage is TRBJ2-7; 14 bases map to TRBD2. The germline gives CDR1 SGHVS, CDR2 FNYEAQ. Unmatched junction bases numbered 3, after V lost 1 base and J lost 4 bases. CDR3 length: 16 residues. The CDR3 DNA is TGTGCCAGCAGCTTAGTGGGGACTAGCGGGAGTTACGAGCAGTACTTC. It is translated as CASSLVGTSGSYEQYF.

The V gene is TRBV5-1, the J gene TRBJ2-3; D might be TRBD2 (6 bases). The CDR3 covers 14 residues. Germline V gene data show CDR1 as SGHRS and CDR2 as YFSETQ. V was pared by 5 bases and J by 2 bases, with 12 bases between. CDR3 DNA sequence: TGCGCCAGCAGTCGAGCGGGCACCACAGATACGCAGTATTTT. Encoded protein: CASSRAGTTDTQYF.

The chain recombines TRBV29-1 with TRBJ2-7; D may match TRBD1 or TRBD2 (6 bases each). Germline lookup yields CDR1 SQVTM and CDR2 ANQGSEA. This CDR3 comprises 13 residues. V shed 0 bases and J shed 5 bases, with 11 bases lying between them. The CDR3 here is CSVEDGGEDEQYF. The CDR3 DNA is TGCAGCGTTGAAGACGGGGGCGAGGACGAGCAGTACTTC.

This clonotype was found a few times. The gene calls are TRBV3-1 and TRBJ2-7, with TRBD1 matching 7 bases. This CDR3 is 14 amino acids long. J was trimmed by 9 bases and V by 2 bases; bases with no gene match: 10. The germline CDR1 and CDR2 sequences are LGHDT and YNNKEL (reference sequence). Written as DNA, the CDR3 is TGTGCCAGCAGCCAATGGGACAGAAGGGAGTCGCAGTACTTC. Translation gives CASSQWDRRESQYF.

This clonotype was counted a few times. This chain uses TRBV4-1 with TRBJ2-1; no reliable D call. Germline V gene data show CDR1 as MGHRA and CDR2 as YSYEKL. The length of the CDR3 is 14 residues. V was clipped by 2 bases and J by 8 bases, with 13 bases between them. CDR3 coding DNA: TGCGCCAGCAGCCAACTGCCCCAGTTCGATGAGCAGTTCTTC. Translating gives CASSQLPQFDEQFF.

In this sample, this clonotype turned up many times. The CDR3 sequence: CASSPGASPTYEQYF. DNA for the CDR3: TGTGCCAGCAGCCCTGGCGCCTCACCCACCTACGAGCAGTACTTC. This chain links TRBV5-4 with TRBJ2-7, with D uncertain. This CDR3 has 15 residues. Trimming stripped 4 bases from V and 2 bases from J, with 16 bases between. Germline CDR1 reads SGHNT; CDR2 reads YYREEE (reference sequence).

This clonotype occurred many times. CDR3: CSVESPGGEYEQYF. The CDR3 nucleotides read TGCAGCGTTGAATCGCCAGGGGGCGAGTACGAGCAGTACTTC. J is TRBJ2-7 and V is TRBV29-1; 8 nucleotides match TRBD1. V trimming: 2 bases; J trimming: 4 bases; junction bases outside the gene matches: 7. CDR1 SQVTM and CDR2 ANQGSEA come from the germline V gene. This CDR3 spans 14 amino acids.

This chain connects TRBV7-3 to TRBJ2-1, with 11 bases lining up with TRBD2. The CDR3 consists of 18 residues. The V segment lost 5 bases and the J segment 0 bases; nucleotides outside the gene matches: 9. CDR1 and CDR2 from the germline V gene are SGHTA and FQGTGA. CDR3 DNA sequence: TGTGCCAGCAGCCCAACCGGGACTAGCGGAAGCTCCTACAATGAGCAGTTCTTC. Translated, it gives CASSPTGTSGSSYNEQFF. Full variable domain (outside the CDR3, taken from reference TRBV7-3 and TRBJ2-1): GAGVSQTPSNKVTEKGKYVELRCDPISGHTALYWYRQSLGQGPEFLIYFQGTGAADDSGLPNDRFFAVRPEGSVSTLKIQRTERGDSAVYLCASSPTGTSGSSYNEQFFGPGTRLTVL.

CDR3 residues: CASSGITGTTAPTGELFF. The CDR3 region has the DNA TGTGCCAGCAGTGGTATTACCGGGACGACCGCTCCCACCGGGGAGCTGTTTTTT. The chain is built from TRBV28 and TRBJ2-2, with D possibly called TRBD1 or TRBD2 (5 bases each). The CDR3 totals 18 residues. Trimming pared 5 bases from V and 4 bases from J, leaving 23 bases between. CDR1 is MDHEN and CDR2 is SYDVKM in the germline V gene.

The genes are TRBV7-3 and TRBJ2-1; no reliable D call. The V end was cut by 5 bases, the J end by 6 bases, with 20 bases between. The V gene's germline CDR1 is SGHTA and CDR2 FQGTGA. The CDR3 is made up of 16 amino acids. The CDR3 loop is CASSLFGPTTGNEQFF. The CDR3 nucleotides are TGTGCCAGCAGCCTCTTCGGGCCCACTACCGGCAATGAGCAGTTCTTC. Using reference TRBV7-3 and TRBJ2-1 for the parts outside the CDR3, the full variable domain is GAGVSQTPSNKVTEKGKYVELRCDPISGHTALYWYRQSLGQGPEFLIYFQGTGAADDSGLPNDRFFAVRPEGSVSTLKIQRTERGDSAVYLCASSLFGPTTGNEQFFGPGTRLTVL.

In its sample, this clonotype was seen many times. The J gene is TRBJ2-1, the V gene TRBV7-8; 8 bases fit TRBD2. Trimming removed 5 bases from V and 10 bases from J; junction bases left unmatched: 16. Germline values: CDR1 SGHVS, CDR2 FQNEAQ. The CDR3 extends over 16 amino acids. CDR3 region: CASSPRGGTSTQEQFF. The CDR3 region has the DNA TGTGCCAGCAGCCCGCGTGGGGGGACTAGTACTCAGGAGCAGTTCTTC.

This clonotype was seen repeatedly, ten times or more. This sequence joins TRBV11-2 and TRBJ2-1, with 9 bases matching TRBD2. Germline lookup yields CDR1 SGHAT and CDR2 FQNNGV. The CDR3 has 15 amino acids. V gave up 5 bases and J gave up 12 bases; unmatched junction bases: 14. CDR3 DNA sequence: TGTGCCAGCAGCCCCCTAGTGACTAGCGGAGGGGGGCAGTTCTTC. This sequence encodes CASSPLVTSGGGQFF. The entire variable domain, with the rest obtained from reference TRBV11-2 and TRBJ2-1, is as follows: EAGVAQSPRYKIIEKRQSVAFWCNPISGHATLYWYQQILGQGPKLLIQFQNNGVVDDSQLPKDRFSAERLKGVDSTLKIQPAKLEDSAVYLCASSPLVTSGGGQFFGPGTRLTVL.

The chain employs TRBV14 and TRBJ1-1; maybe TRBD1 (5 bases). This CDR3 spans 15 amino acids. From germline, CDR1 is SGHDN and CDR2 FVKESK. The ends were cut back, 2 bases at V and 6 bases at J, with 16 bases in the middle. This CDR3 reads CASSQWRGQRAEAFF. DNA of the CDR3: TGTGCCAGCAGCCAATGGAGGGGTCAGCGGGCTGAAGCTTTCTTT.

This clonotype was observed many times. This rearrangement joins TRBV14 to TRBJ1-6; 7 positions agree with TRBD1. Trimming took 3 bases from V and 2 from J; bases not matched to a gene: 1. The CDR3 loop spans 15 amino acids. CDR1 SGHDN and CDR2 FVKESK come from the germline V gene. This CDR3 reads CASSHTGAYNSPLHF. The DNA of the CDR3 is TGTGCCAGCAGCCACACAGGGGCCTATAATTCACCCCTCCACTTT.

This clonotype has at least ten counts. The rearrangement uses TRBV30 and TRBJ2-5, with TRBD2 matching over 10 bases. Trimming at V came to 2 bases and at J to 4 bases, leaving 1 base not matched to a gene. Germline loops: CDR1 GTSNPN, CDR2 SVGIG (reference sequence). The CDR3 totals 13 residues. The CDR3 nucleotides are TGTGCCTGGAGTCGACTAGCGGGAGAGACCCAGTACTTC. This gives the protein CAWSRLAGETQYF.

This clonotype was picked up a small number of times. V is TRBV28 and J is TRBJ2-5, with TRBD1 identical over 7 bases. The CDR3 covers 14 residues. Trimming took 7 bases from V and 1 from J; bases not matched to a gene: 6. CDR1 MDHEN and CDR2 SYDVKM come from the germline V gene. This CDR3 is CASNSGTAQETQYF. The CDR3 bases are TGTGCCAGCAACTCCGGGACAGCCCAAGAGACCCAGTACTTC.